The entry that follows covers one TCR beta chain sequence. Its antigen is not identified. Germline V gene lookup returns CDR1 MGHRA and CDR2 YSYEKL. CDR3 length equals 15 residues. The V end lost 6 bases, the J end lost 2 bases, and 16 bases lay between the germline ends. This entry belongs to a study of T-cell memory formation after mild COVID-19. Overall study findings and caveats: Among contracting clones, CD4+ were mainly CM/EM and CD8+ enriched in EMRA. Clones contracting over day 15 to 85 were CD4/CD8 balanced, with later expanders leaning CD4+.

After 5'RACE with constant-segment primers, TCR alpha and TCR beta cDNA libraries carrying sample barcodes and UMIs were obtained. TCRdb recomputed calls from the 5' RACE reads with MiXCR, one row per CDR3 protein. Of around 180,000 distinct CDR3 sequences in the sample, approximately 18% were seen once. The chain links TRBV4-1 to TRBJ1-1; D unresolved. Material: PBMCs or a T cell subset sorted from them (not recorded which). This clonotype was sampled from a man between 18 and 35 years old who had mild COVID-19 (a few samples of this study predate the infection). Cell type and time point are not known. CDR3 in DNA: TGCGCCAGCAGAGGTTGGGCCCGGGCTAACACTGAAGCTTTCTTT. Its protein is CASRGWARANTEAFF.